This entry lists 16 T cell receptor beta chains sequenced from one sample in a study of blood T cell repertoires in COVID-19. Produced via immunoSEQ multiplex PCR; TCRdb's table is partial and in-frame only. The sample records approximately 120,000 clones, around 84% being singletons. Material: peripheral blood. All receptors come from a woman aged 80 or over with active or convalescent COVID-19.

The rearrangement links TRBV5-5 to TRBJ2-7; 9 bases are shared with TRBD2. Germline V gene data show CDR1 as SGHKS and CDR2 as YYEKEE (reference sequence). The CDR3 contains 17 residues. V was pared by 4 bases and J by 7 bases, with 18 bases of the junction left unmatched. The CDR3 nucleotides are TGTGCCAGCAGCCCCGGCCCGGGACTAGCCGGGTTCAGGGAGCAGTACTTC. This translates into CASSPGPGLAGFREQYF.

This clone has just one count. The chain uses TRBV11-2 and TRBJ2-7; 8 bases agree with TRBD1. The V segment lost 6 bases and the J segment 2 bases; nucleotides outside the gene matches: 9. In germline, CDR1 is SGHAT, CDR2 FQNNGV. The CDR3 totals 15 residues. The CDR3 nucleotides read TGTGCCAGCAGTTTGGACAGGGCGTTACCCTACGAGCAGTACTTC. This gives the protein CASSLDRALPYEQYF.

V gene TRBV24-1 combines with J gene TRBJ2-5; TRBD1 matches at 9 bases. Germline V lookup: CDR1 KGHDR, CDR2 SFDVKD. After removal of 3 bases from V and 6 bases from J, the junction contained 7 bases not matched to a gene. The CDR3 is 15 residues long. CDR3: CATSDLTQGAQTQYF. CDR3 DNA sequence: TGTGCCACCAGTGATCTCACACAGGGGGCTCAGACCCAGTACTTC.

The J gene is TRBJ2-2, the V gene TRBV18; a weak D match, TRBD1 (6 bases). Trimming removed 1 base at V and 8 bases at J, with 14 bases between. The V gene's germline CDR1 is KGHSH and CDR2 LQKENI. The CDR3 loop spans 15 amino acids. Here the CDR3 reads CASSPQDRPGGELFF. CDR3 sequence (DNA): TGTGCCAGCTCACCACAGGACAGACCAGGGGGGGAGCTGTTTTTT.

This chain joins TRBV7-9 and TRBJ2-5, with 8 bases aligning to TRBD1. CDR1 is SEHNR, CDR2 FQNEAQ, per germline (reference sequence). V lost 0 bases to trimming and J lost 5 bases; unmatched junction nucleotides: 8. The CDR3 consists of 16 residues. In DNA form, the CDR3 reads TGTGCCAGCAGCTTAGCGGCAGGGGGCAAACTGGAGACCCAGTACTTC. Its protein product is CASSLAAGGKLETQYF.

The table lists this clone with a few counts. The chain employs TRBV10-3 and TRBJ2-1; perhaps TRBD2 as D (6 bases). V was trimmed by 4 bases and J by 5 bases, leaving 9 bases between them. The CDR3 runs 13 residues. CDR1 is ENHRY and CDR2 is SYGVKD in the germline V gene. The CDR3 sequence is CAISVSGDNEQFF. The CDR3 DNA reads TGTGCCATCAGTGTTAGCGGAGACAATGAGCAGTTCTTC.

The chain carries TRBV5-1 and TRBJ1-2; 8 bases map to TRBD1. CDR3 length: 13 residues. V trimming: 2 bases; J trimming: 5 bases; junction bases outside the gene matches: 2. Germline-derived CDR1 and CDR2 are SGHRS and YFSETQ. The CDR3 is CASSFTGGYGYTF. The CDR3 nucleotides read TGCGCCAGCAGCTTCACAGGGGGGTATGGCTACACCTTC.

This sequence joins TRBV28 and TRBJ2-7; the match to TRBD2 covers 8 bases. The CDR3 runs 15 residues. V shed 6 bases, J shed 4 bases, and the junction held 11 bases outside the gene matches. Germline V gene data show CDR1 as MDHEN and CDR2 as SYDVKM. As DNA, the CDR3 is TGTGCCAGCAGCTCTAAGCGGGAGACTGGGTACGAGCAGTACTTC. Translated, it gives CASSSKRETGYEQYF. The full variable domain, in which reference TRBV28 and TRBJ2-7 provide the parts outside the CDR3, is DVKVTQSSRYLVKRTGEKVFLECVQDMDHENMFWYRQDPGLGLRLIYFSYDVKMKEKGDIPEGYSVSREKKERFSLILESASTNQTSMYLCASSSKRETGYEQYFGPGTRLTVT.

The chain combines TRBV2 with TRBJ2-4, with 11 bases fitting TRBD2. This CDR3 has 17 amino acids. CDR1 is SNHLY, CDR2 FYNNEI, per germline. V dropped 6 bases and J dropped 6; count of bases not matched to a gene: 13. This CDR3 is CASSDNRSSGRLNIQYF. The CDR3 DNA reads as TGTGCCAGCAGCGATAACCGTTCTAGCGGGAGGTTAAACATTCAGTACTTC.

The chain couples TRBV6-5 to TRBJ2-1, with D possibly matching TRBD2 (6 bases). CDR1 and CDR2 (germline): MNHEY, SVGAGI. CDR3 length: 14 amino acids. Trimming took off 7 bases at V and 4 bases at J, with 14 bases between the two ends. For the CDR3, the DNA is TGTGCCAGCATAATTAGCGGACCTTACAATGAGCAGTTCTTC. Residues: CASIISGPYNEQFF.

J is TRBJ2-5 and V is TRBV7-2; TRBD1 matches at 10 bases. V gave up 1 base and J gave up 5 bases; unmatched junction bases: 4. Germline V gives CDR1 SGHTA, CDR2 FQGNSA. The CDR3 has 15 residues. CDR3 sequence (DNA): TGTGCCAGCAGCTTAGGTGGGACAGGGGTGGAGACCCAGTACTTC. It translates to CASSLGGTGVETQYF.

This rearrangement joins TRBV5-1 to TRBJ1-5; no reliable D call. CDR1 is SGHRS, CDR2 YFSETQ, per germline. Trimming left V 0 bases short and J 3 bases short, with 7 bases between. This CDR3 has 14 residues. The CDR3 reads CASSLDSHNQPQHF. The CDR3 bases are TGCGCCAGCAGCTTGGACAGCCACAATCAGCCCCAGCATTTT.

This chain joins TRBV5-1 and TRBJ2-7; 9 bases are a match to TRBD2. The CDR3 consists of 16 residues. The V and J ends lost 0 bases and 0 bases, in that order; junction bases with no gene match: 4. Germline loops: CDR1 SGHRS, CDR2 YFSETQ. CDR3 sequence (DNA): TGCGCCAGCAGCTTGGTAGCGGGAGCCGGCTCCTACGAGCAGTACTTC. Protein sequence: CASSLVAGAGSYEQYF.

This rearrangement joins TRBV7-3 to TRBJ2-7; D might be TRBD1 (6 bases). Deletions cut 6 bases from V and 6 bases from J, with 18 bases between. This CDR3 comprises 14 residues. Germline V CDR1 and CDR2: SGHTA, FQGTGA. This CDR3 reads CASRFPGASGEQYF. The CDR3 DNA follows: TGTGCCAGCAGGTTTCCAGGGGCTAGTGGCGAGCAGTACTTC. The entire variable domain, with the rest obtained from reference TRBV7-3 and TRBJ2-7, is as follows: GAGVSQTPSNKVTEKGKYVELRCDPISGHTALYWYRQSLGQGPEFLIYFQGTGAADDSGLPNDRFFAVRPEGSVSTLKIQRTERGDSAVYLCASRFPGASGEQYFGPGTRLTVT.

V is TRBV28 and J is TRBJ2-7, with D possibly matching TRBD2 (6 bases). Per germline, CDR1 MDHEN and CDR2 SYDVKM. This CDR3 is 14 amino acids long. V lost 6 bases and J 8 bases, leaving 20 bases between the germline ends. The CDR3 DNA sequence: TGTGCCAGCAGCACCGGGAGTAGGATCCGGCAGCAGTACTTC. It is translated as CASSTGSRIRQQYF.

This clone appeared many times. The rearrangement uses TRBV10-1 and TRBJ1-2, with 10 bases matching TRBD1. The CDR3 contains 15 residues. With 6 bases clipped from V and 3 bases from J, the junction kept 7 bases outside the gene matches. The germline V gene encodes CDR1 WNHNN and CDR2 SYGVQD (reference sequence). The CDR3 loop is CASRERQGADYGYTF. In DNA, the CDR3 is TGCGCCAGCAGGGAACGACAGGGGGCTGACTATGGCTACACCTTC.